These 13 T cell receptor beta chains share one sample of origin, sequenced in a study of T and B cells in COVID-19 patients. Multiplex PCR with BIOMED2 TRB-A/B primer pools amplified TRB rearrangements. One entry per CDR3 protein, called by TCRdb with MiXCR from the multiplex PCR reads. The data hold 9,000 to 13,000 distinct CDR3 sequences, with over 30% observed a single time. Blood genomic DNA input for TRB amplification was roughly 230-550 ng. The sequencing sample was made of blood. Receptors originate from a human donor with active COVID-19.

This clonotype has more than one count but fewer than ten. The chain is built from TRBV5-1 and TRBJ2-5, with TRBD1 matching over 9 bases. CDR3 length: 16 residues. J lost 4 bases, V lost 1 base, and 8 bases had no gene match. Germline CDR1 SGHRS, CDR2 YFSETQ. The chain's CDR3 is CASSLSSGTGLETQYF. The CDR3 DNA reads TGCGCCAGCAGCTTGAGTTCTGGGACAGGGCTAGAGACCCAGTACTTC.

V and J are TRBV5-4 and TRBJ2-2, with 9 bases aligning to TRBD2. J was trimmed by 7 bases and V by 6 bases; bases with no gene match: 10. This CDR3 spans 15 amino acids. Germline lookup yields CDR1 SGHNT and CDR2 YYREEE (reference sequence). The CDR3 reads CASTIPSGADGELFF. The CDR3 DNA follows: TGTGCCAGCACCATTCCTAGCGGGGCGGACGGGGAGCTGTTTTTT.

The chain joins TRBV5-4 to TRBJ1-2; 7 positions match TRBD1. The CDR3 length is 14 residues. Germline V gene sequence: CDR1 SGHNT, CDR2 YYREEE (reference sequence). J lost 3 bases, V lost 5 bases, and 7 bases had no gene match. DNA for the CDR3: TGTGCCAGCAGACTAGACAGGGCCGACTATGGCTACACCTTC. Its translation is CASRLDRADYGYTF.

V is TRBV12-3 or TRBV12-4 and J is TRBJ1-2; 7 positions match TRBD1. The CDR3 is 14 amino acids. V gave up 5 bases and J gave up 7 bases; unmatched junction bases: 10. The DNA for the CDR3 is TGTGCCAGCAGTCGCCCCAGGGGGAGTTTTGGCTACACCTTC. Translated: CASSRPRGSFGYTF.

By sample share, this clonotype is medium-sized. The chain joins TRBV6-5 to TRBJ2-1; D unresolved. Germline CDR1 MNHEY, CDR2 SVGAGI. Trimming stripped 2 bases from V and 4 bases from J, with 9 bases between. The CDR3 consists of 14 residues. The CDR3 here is CASSYLGPYNEQFF. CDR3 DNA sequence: TGTGCCAGCAGTTACCTAGGCCCATACAATGAGCAGTTCTTC.

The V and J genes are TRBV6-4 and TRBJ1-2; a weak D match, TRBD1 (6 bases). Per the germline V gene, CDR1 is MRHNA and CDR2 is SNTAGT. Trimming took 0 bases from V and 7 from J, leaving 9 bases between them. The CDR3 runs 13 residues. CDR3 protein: CASSDSRGIGYTF. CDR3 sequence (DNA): TGTGCCAGCAGTGACTCCAGGGGTATTGGCTACACCTTC.

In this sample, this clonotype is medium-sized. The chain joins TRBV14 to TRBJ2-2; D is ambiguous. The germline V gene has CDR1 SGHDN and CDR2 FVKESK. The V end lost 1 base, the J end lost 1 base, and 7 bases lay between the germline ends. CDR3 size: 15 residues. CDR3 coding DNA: TGTGCCAGCAGCCAAGTGCTGAGGAACACCGGGGAGCTGTTTTTT. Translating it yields CASSQVLRNTGELFF.

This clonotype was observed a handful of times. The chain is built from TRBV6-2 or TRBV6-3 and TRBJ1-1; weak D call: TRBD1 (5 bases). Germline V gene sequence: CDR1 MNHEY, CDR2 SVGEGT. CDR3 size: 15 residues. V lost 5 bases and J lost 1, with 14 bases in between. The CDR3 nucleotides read TGTGCCAGCAGTCCCCAGGGCCCCAGGAACACTGAAGCTTTCTTT. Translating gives CASSPQGPRNTEAFF.

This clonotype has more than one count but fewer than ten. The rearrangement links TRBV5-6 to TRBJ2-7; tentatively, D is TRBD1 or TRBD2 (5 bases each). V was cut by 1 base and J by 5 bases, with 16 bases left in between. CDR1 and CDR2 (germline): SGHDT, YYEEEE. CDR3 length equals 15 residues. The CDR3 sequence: CASSLYGAGFNEQYF. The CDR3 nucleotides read TGTGCCAGCAGCTTGTACGGGGCAGGGTTCAACGAGCAGTACTTC.

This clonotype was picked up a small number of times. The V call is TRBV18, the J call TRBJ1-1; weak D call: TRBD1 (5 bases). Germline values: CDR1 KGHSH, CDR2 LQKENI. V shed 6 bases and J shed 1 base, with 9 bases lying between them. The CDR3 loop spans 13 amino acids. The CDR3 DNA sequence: TGTGCCAGCTCCCTGGGGGGGAACACTGAAGCTTTCTTT. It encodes CASSLGGNTEAFF.

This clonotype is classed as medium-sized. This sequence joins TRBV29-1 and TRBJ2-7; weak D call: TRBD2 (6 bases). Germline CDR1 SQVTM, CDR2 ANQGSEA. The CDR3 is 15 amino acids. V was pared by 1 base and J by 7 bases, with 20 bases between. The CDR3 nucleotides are TGCAGCGTTGAAGTGGGAGGCCGGTCGGGGTGGGAGCAGTACTTC. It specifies CSVEVGGRSGWEQYF.

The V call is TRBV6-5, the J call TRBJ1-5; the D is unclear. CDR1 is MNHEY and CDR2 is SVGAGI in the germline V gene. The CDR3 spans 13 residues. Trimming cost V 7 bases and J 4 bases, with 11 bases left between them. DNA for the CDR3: TGTGCCAGCAAGGGAGGACTTAATCAGCCCCAGCATTTT. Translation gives CASKGGLNQPQHF.

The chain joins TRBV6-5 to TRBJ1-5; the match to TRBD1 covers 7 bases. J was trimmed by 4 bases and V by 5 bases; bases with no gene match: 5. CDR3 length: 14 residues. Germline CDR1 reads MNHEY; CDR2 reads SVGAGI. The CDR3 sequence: CASSSNRGNQPQHF. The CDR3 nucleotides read TGTGCCAGCAGTAGTAACAGGGGAAATCAGCCCCAGCATTTT.